The present T cell receptor (beta chain) was sequenced within a study of T-cell memory formation after mild COVID-19. From 5'RACE with constant-segment primers came TCR alpha and TCR beta cDNA libraries that carried sample barcodes and UMIs. From the 5' RACE reads, TCRdb called clonotypes with MiXCR, one entry per CDR3 protein. The table records around 190,000 distinct CDR3 sequences, approximately 17% of them present only once. Study-wide points: CD4+ bias marked clones expanding day 15 to 37, unlike balanced contracting clones. Second-wave clones that peaked on day 37 lacked confirmed SARS-CoV-2 specificity.

This CDR3 spans 16 amino acids. Trimming removed 4 bases from V and 1 base from J, with 16 bases in between. Looked up from germline, CDR1 is SGHTA and CDR2 is FQGNSA. This clonotype was seen once. Its antigen is undetermined. This sequence was found in a man younger than 30 who had mild COVID-19 (a few samples of this study predate the infection). Cell type and time point are not known. Sequences were obtained from PBMCs or a T cell subset sorted from them (not recorded which). The chain has TRBV7-2 and TRBJ1-1, with D perhaps TRBD1 (6 bases). CDR3 DNA: TGTGCCAGCAGCTCGAACAGGGCTGGGGGGAACACTGAAGCTTTCTTT. Residues: CASSSNRAGGNTEAFF.